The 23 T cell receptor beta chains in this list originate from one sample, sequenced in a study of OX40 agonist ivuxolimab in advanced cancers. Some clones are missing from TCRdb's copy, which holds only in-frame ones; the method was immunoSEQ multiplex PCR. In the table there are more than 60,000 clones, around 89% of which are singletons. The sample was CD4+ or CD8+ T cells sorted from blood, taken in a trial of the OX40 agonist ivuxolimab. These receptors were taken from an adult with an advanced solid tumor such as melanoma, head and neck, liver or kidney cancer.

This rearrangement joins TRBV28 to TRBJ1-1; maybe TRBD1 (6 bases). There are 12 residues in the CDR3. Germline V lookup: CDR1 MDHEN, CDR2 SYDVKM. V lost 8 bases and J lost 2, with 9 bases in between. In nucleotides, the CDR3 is TGTGCCAGCGGACAGAGAAACACTGAAGCTTTCTTT. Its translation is CASGQRNTEAFF.

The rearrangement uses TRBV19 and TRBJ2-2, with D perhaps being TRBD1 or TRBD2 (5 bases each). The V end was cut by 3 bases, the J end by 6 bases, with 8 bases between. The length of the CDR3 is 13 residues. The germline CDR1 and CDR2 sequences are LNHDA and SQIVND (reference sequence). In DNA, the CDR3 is TGTGCCAGTAGTATCCGGGACCCCGGGGAGCTGTTTTTT. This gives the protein CASSIRDPGELFF.

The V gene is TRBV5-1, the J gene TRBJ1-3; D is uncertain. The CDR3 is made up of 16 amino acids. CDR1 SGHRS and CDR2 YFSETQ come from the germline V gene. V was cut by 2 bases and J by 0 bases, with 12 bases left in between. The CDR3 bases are TGCGCCAGCAGCTTAAGCGGCTCCGGCTCTGGAAACACCATATATTTT. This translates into CASSLSGSGSGNTIYF.

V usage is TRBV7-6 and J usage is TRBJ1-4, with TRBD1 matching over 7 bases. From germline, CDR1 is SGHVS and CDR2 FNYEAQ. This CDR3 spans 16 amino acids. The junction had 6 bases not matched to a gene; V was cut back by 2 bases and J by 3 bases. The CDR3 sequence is CASSLNDRVANEKLFF. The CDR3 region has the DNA TGTGCCAGCAGCTTAAACGACAGGGTAGCTAATGAAAAACTGTTTTTT.

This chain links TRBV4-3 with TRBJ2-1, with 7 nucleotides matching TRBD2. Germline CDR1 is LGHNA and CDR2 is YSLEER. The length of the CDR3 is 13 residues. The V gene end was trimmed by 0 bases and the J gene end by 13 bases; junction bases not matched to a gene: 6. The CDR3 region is CASSQEGRGGQFF. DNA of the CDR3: TGCGCCAGCAGCCAAGAGGGGAGGGGTGGACAGTTCTTC.

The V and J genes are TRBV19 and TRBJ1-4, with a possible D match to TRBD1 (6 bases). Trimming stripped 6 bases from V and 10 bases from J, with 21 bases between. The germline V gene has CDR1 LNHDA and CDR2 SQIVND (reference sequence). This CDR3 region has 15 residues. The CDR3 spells CASRPTGTEGGKLFF. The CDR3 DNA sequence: TGTGCCAGTAGACCCACCGGGACGGAGGGGGGAAAACTGTTTTTT. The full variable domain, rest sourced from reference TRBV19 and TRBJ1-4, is DGGITQSPKYLFRKEGQNVTLSCEQNLNHDAMYWYRQDPGQGLRLIYYSQIVNDFQKGDIAEGYSVSREKKESFPLTVTSAQKNPTAFYLCASRPTGTEGGKLFFGSGTQLSVL.

The CDR3 coding sequence is TGTGCCAGCAGCGCCCTAGCGGGAGAGGGCACCGGGGAGCTGTTTTTT. Amino acids: CASSALAGEGTGELFF. The chain recombines TRBV5-5 with TRBJ2-2; 10 bases align to TRBD2. Looked up from germline, CDR1 is SGHKS and CDR2 is YYEKEE (reference sequence). The junction had 7 bases not matched to a gene; V was cut back by 4 bases and J by 4 bases. The CDR3 totals 16 residues. The whole variable domain, remainder taken from reference TRBV5-5 and TRBJ2-2, is DAGVTQSPTHLIKTRGQQVTLRCSPISGHKSVSWYQQVLGQGPQFIFQYYEKEERGRGNFPDRFSARQFPNYSSELNVNALLLGDSALYLCASSALAGEGTGELFFGEGSRLTVL.

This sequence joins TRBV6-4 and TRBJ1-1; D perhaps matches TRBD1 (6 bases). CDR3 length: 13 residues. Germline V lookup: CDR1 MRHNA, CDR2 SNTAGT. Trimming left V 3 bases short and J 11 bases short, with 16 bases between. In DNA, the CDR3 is TGTGCCAGCAGTGAGACCAGATGGACAGAGGCTTTCTTT. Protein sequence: CASSETRWTEAFF.

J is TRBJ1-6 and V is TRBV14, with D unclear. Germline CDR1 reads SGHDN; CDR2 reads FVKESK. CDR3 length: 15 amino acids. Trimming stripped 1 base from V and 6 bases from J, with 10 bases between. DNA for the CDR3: TGTGCCAGCAGCCAAGGTCGTCTTCGTAATTCACCCCTCCACTTT. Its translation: CASSQGRLRNSPLHF.

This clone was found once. The CDR3 sequence: CASSERLLAGVNEQFF. The CDR3 DNA is TGTGCCAGCAGTGAACGGTTACTAGCGGGAGTGAATGAGCAGTTCTTC. V is TRBV6-1 and J is TRBJ2-1; 11 bases agree with TRBD2. Germline V lookup: CDR1 MNHNS, CDR2 SASEGT. CDR3 length: 16 residues. Germline trimming cut 2 bases from V and 7 bases from J; bases unmatched to any gene: 7.

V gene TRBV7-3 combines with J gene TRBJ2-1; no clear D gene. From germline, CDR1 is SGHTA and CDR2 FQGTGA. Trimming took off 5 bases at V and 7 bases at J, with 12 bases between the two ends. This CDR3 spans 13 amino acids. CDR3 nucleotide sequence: TGTGCCAGCAGCGTAGACCAGCGTAATGAGCAGTTCTTC. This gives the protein CASSVDQRNEQFF.

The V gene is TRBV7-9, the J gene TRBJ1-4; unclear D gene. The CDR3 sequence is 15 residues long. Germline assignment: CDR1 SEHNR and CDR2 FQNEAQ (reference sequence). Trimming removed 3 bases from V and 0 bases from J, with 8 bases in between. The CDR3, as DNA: TGTGCCAGCAGCTTGGGCACTGCAACTAATGAAAAACTGTTTTTT. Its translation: CASSLGTATNEKLFF.

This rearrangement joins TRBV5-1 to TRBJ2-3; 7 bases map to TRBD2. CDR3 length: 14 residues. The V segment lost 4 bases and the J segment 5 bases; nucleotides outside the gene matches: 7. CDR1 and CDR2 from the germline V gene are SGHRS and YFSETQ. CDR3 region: CASSAGGIKDTQYF. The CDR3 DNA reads TGCGCCAGCAGCGCCGGGGGGATTAAAGATACGCAGTATTTT.

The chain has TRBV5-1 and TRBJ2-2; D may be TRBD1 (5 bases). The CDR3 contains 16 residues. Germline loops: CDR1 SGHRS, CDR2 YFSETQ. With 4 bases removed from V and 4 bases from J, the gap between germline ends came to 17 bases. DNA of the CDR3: TGCGCCAGCAGCCCTCAAACTCAGGGTACCACCGGGGAGCTGTTTTTT. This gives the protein CASSPQTQGTTGELFF.

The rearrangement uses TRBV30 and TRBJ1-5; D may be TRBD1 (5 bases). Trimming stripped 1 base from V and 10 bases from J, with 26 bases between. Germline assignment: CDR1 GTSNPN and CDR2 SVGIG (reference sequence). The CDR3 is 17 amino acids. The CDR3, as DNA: TGTGCCTGGAGTGACTCCCCTGGGACCCCTTCCTTTCAACCCCAGCATTTT. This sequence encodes CAWSDSPGTPSFQPQHF.

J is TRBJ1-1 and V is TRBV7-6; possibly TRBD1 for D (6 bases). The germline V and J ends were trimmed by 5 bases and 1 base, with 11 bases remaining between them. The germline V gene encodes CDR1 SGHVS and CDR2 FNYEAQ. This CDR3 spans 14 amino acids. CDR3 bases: TGTGCCAGCAGCGCCCGGGACACGAACACTGAAGCTTTCTTT. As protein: CASSARDTNTEAFF.

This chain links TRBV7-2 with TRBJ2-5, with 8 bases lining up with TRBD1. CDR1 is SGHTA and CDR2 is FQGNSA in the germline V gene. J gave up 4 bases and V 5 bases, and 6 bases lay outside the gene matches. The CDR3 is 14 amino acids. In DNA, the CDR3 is TGTGCCAGCAGCCAATCAGGGGGCGGAGAGACCCAGTACTTC. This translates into CASSQSGGGETQYF.

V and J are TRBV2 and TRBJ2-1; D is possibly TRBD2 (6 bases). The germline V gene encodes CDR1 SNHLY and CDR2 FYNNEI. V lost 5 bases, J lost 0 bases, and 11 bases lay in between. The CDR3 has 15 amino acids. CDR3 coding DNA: TGTGCCAGCAGTCGGGACTTGAGCTCCTACAATGAGCAGTTCTTC. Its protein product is CASSRDLSSYNEQFF.

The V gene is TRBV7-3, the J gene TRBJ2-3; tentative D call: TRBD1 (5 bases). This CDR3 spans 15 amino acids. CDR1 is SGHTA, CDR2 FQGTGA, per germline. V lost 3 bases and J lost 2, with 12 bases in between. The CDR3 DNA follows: TGTGCCAGCAGCTTGGGGCAGGACCCCACAGATACGCAGTATTTT. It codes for CASSLGQDPTDTQYF.

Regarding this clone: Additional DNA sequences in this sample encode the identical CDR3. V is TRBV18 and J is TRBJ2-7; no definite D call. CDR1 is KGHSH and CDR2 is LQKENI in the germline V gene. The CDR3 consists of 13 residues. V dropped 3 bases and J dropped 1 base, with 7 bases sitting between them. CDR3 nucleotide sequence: TGTGCCAGCTCACCGCCAGCATCCTACGAGCAGTACTTC. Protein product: CASSPPASYEQYF.

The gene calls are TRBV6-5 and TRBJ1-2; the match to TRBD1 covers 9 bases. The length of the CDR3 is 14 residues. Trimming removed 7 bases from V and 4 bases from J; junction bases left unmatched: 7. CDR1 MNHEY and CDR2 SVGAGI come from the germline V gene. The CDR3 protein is CASKGTGGVYGYTF. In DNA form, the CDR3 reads TGTGCCAGCAAAGGAACAGGGGGCGTCTATGGCTACACCTTC.

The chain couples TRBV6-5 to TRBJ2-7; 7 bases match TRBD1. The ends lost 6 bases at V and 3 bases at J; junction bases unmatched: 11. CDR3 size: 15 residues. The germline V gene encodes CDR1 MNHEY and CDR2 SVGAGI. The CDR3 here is CASSLDRVTHYEQYF. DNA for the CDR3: TGTGCCAGCAGCCTCGACAGGGTAACCCACTACGAGCAGTACTTC.

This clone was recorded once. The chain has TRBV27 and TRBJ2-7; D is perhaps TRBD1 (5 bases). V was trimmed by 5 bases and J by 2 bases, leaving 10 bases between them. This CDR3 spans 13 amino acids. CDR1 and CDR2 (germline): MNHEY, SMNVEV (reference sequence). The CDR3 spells CASSPKGAYEQYF. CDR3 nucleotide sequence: TGTGCCAGCAGTCCAAAAGGGGCCTACGAGCAGTACTTC.